This T cell receptor beta chain was documented in a study of blood T cell repertoires in COVID-19. Study at large: From T cells, B-cell-depleted T cells, or PBMCs came the material, which was cDNA or gDNA.

This clone was seen only once. Using immunoSEQ multiplex PCR, the repertoire was profiled, and TCRdb retains in-frame clones only, with some absent. Altogether 300,000 to 450,000 clones are present, over 75% being singletons, with the ten largest covering 0.95% to 1.1%. Clinical history as reported by participants underpinned cohort assignment. The CDR3 spans 15 residues. With V trimmed by 6 bases and J by 4 bases, 7 bases remained unmatched. The germline gives CDR1 SGHTA, CDR2 FQGTGA. Material: PBMCs or T cells enriched from blood (not recorded which). This clonotype originated in a man aged 18 to 29 who had recovered from COVID-19. The chain couples TRBV7-3 to TRBJ2-1, with 9 nucleotides matching TRBD2. The CDR3 spells CASSRSGRGYNEQFF. DNA for the CDR3: TGTGCCAGCAGTCGTAGCGGGAGAGGATACAATGAGCAGTTCTTC. Based on the CDR3 plus reference TRBV7-3 and TRBJ2-1, the full variable domain is GAGVSQTPSNKVTEKGKYVELRCDPISGHTALYWYRQSLGQGPEFLIYFQGTGAADDSGLPNDRFFAVRPEGSVSTLKIQRTERGDSAVYLCASSRSGRGYNEQFFGPGTRLTVL.